This T cell receptor (beta chain) derives from a study of OX40 agonist ivuxolimab in advanced cancers. Across the study: The patients got ivuxolimab, which is an agonistic anti-OX40 (CD134) antibody. Patient treatment consisted of intravenous ivuxolimab administration every 2 weeks at 0.01 to 10 mg/kg. The study, taken as a whole, reports: Mean expanded clone counts were higher in CD8+ than CD4+ T cells. The authors did not determine the antigen specificity of the expanded peripheral T cells.

Worth noting for this clone: Its antigen is undetermined.

CDR3 size: 13 residues. With 4 bases removed from V and 1 base from J, the gap between germline ends came to 8 bases. In germline, CDR1 is SGHRS, CDR2 YFSETQ. Clones were sequenced by immunoSEQ multiplex PCR, and TCRdb holds only the in-frame ones, with some missing. The repertoire holds around 74,000 clones, with about 85% as singletons. The specimen comprised CD4+ or CD8+ T cells sorted from blood, sampled in a trial of the OX40 agonist ivuxolimab. This TCR came from an adult with an advanced solid tumor such as melanoma, head and neck, liver or kidney cancer. This chain connects TRBV5-1 to TRBJ1-1, with D hard to call. The DNA of the CDR3 is TGCGCCAGCAGCCCCGGTACGAACACTGAAGCTTTCTTT. This gives the protein CASSPGTNTEAFF.